The sequence of this TCR beta chain was determined in a study of T cells in Graves' hyperthyroidism and ophthalmopathy. Overall study findings and caveats: Model output signaled ophthalmopathy a median roughly 6 months ahead of onset.

This clonotype was counted only a few times. Its target is not known. Germline assignment: CDR1 SGHVS and CDR2 FNYEAQ. The CDR3 spans 17 residues. V gave up 8 bases and J gave up 0 bases, with 19 bases separating them. Amplification of TCR beta CDR3 regions used RNA as the template. Using the HTBI primer set, a first-round RT-PCR was run on the TCR CDR3. Each CDR3 protein gets one entry after TCRdb re-called the multiplex PCR reads with MiXCR. The sample has about 720,000 distinct CDR3 sequences, 15% to 20% seen once. J is TRBJ2-2 and V is TRBV7-6; TRBD1 might be the D (5 bases). The TCR sequence derives from a woman between 50 and 59 years old with Graves' hyperthyroidism that later progressed to Graves' ophthalmopathy. Specimen: blood. CDR3 residues: CASQRARAVANTGELFF. The DNA of the CDR3 is TGTGCCAGCCAAAGGGCCAGGGCGGTCGCGAACACCGGGGAGCTGTTTTTT.